These 4 T cell receptor beta chains came from one sample sequenced in a study of PD-1 blockade in classical Hodgkin lymphoma. With no exception, relapse followed autologous stem cell transplantation in all patients, and brentuximab vedotin exposure varied. The repertoire was sequenced with immunoSEQ multiplex PCR; TCRdb's copy has only in-frame clones and lacks some. The table has more than 35,000 clones, over 65% seen once. Sequencing used peripheral blood mononuclear cells (PBMCs), obtained before the second cycle of nivolumab. The receptors derive from a human donor with classical Hodgkin lymphoma.

The chain couples TRBV9 to TRBJ1-6, with a weak D call TRBD1 (6 bases). Germline V gene lookup returns CDR1 SGDLS and CDR2 YYNGEE. Trimming removed 4 bases from V and 3 bases from J, with 17 bases in between. The CDR3 extends over 17 amino acids. The DNA of the CDR3 is TGTGCCAGCAGCCCCCGATCGGGGGGCAGCTATAATTCACCCCTCCACTTT. It encodes CASSPRSGGSYNSPLHF.

The J gene is TRBJ2-1, the V gene TRBV10-2; 7 positions match TRBD1. After removal of 0 bases from V and 7 bases from J, the junction contained 3 bases not matched to a gene. The CDR3 is 14 residues long. CDR1 is WSHSY, CDR2 SAAADI, per germline. CDR3 in amino acids: CASSESTGRNEQFF. CDR3 DNA sequence: TGCGCCAGCAGTGAGTCGACAGGGCGGAATGAGCAGTTCTTC.

The chain couples TRBV9 to TRBJ2-5; D is undetermined. This CDR3 is built from 12 residues. V was clipped by 3 bases and J by 7 bases, with 10 bases between them. CDR1 is SGDLS and CDR2 is YYNGEE in the germline V gene. The CDR3 loop is CASSGGLGTQYF. CDR3 coding DNA: TGTGCCAGCAGCGGAGGTCTAGGGACCCAGTACTTC. Full variable domain (remainder filled in from reference TRBV9 and TRBJ2-5): DSGVTQTPKHLITATGQRVTLRCSPRSGDLSVYWYQQSLDQGLQFLIQYYNGEERAKGNILERFSAQQFPDLHSELNLSSLELGDSALYFCASSGGLGTQYFGPGTRLLVL.

This chain joins TRBV5-1 and TRBJ2-5; 8 bases are shared with TRBD2. CDR1 and CDR2 from the germline V gene are SGHRS and YFSETQ. Trimming cost V 2 bases and J 2 bases; bases outside gene matches: 11. The CDR3 covers 17 residues. In DNA form, the CDR3 reads TGCGCCAGCAGCTTCCCCCCAAGCGGGGGCCGACAAGAGACCCAGTACTTC. Translation gives CASSFPPSGGRQETQYF.